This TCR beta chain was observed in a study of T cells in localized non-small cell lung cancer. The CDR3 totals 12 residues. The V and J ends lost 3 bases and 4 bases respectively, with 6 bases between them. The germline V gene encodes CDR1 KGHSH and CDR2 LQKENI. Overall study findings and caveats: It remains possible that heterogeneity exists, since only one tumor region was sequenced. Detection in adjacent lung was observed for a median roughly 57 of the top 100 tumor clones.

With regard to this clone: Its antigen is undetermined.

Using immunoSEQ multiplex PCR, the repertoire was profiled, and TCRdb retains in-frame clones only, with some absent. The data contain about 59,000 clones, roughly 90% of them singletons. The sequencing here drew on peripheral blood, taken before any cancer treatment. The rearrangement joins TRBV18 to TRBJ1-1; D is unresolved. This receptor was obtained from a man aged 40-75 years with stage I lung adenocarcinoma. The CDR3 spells CASSPEPTEAFF. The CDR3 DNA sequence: TGTGCCAGCTCACCCGAGCCCACTGAAGCTTTCTTT.